These 22 T cell receptor beta chains were all obtained from the same sample, sequenced in a study of T cells after yellow fever vaccination. A single record per CDR3 protein comes from TCRdb applying MiXCR to the 5' RACE reads. The table lists a few hundred thousand distinct CDR3 sequences, under 15% of them singletons. The sequencing here drew on CD4+ T cells sorted from PBMCs, taken 15 days after the yellow fever booster vaccination. The receptors derive from a man younger than 35 who received the YFV17D yellow fever vaccine.

The gene calls are TRBV29-1 and TRBJ1-4; TRBD1 might be the D (6 bases). V shed 4 bases and J shed 0 bases, with 9 bases lying between them. The CDR3 totals 14 residues. The V gene's germline CDR1 is SQVTM and CDR2 ANQGSEA. The CDR3 sequence: CSVGTAATNEKLFF. The CDR3 coding sequence is TGCAGCGTTGGGACAGCGGCAACTAATGAAAAACTGTTTTTT.

This clonotype was observed a few times. J is TRBJ2-1 and V is TRBV7-9; 9 bases align to TRBD1. V shed 1 base and J 10 bases; nucleotides not matched to a gene: 5. The CDR3 runs 14 residues. The germline CDR1 and CDR2 sequences are SEHNR and FQNEAQ (reference sequence). The CDR3 nucleotides are TGTGCCAGCAGCTTAGGCGGGACAGGGTTGGAGCAGTTCTTC. Encoded protein: CASSLGGTGLEQFF.

The J gene is TRBJ1-1, the V gene TRBV7-9, with D tentatively TRBD1 (6 bases). Trimming removed 0 bases at V and 11 bases at J, with 19 bases between. Looked up from germline, CDR1 is SEHNR and CDR2 is FQNEAQ (reference sequence). This CDR3 spans 15 amino acids. The CDR3 loop reads CASSLASTGPVEAFF. The CDR3 nucleotides read TGTGCCAGCAGCTTAGCTTCGACAGGCCCTGTTGAGGCTTTCTTT.

This clonotype was seen more than once but under ten times. The chain links TRBV7-3 to TRBJ2-2; D uncertain. Trimming pared 5 bases from V and 0 bases from J, leaving 4 bases between. The V gene's germline CDR1 is SGHTA and CDR2 FQGTGA. There are 13 residues in the CDR3. CDR3: CASSNANTGELFF. The CDR3 DNA reads as TGTGCCAGCAGCAACGCGAACACCGGGGAGCTGTTTTTT.

The V and J genes are TRBV20-1 and TRBJ2-1; the D gene is possibly TRBD2 (5 bases). The V end lost 1 base, the J end lost 1 base, and 8 bases lay between the germline ends. The CDR3 loop spans 14 amino acids. Germline CDR1 and CDR2: DFQATT and SNEGSKA (reference sequence). CDR3 region: CSARGRGSYNEQFF. CDR3 nucleotide sequence: TGCAGTGCTAGAGGTCGGGGTTCCTACAATGAGCAGTTCTTC.

This clonotype has more than one count but fewer than ten. J is TRBJ2-2 and V is TRBV5-1; D possibly corresponds to TRBD2 (6 bases). From germline, CDR1 is SGHRS and CDR2 YFSETQ. Trimming pared 3 bases from V and 5 bases from J, leaving 14 bases between. This CDR3 is 15 amino acids long. The CDR3 bases are TGCGCCAGCAGCTGGACGGAGGGCGGGACCGGGGAGCTGTTTTTT. Translation: CASSWTEGGTGELFF.

This clonotype showed up just once. This may arise from a read error, as a much more abundant clone is one base away. V is TRBV5-1 and J is TRBJ1-1; D may be TRBD1 (5 bases). The CDR3 loop spans 14 amino acids. The germline V gene encodes CDR1 SGHRS and CDR2 YFSETQ. CDR3 bases: TGCGCCAGCAGCGCCCTTCCGACTGGGACTGAAGCTTTATTT. Its translation is CASSALPTGTEALF.

The V call is TRBV5-1, the J call TRBJ1-3; 7 bases fit TRBD1. Germline V gives CDR1 SGHRS, CDR2 YFSETQ. The trim removed 4 bases at V and 1 base at J, leaving 5 bases unmatched. The CDR3 length is 15 residues. The CDR3 sequence: CASSEGQLSGNTIYF. The CDR3 region has the DNA TGCGCCAGCAGCGAGGGACAGCTTTCTGGAAACACCATATATTTT.

This rearrangement joins TRBV2 to TRBJ2-2, with 7 nucleotides matching TRBD2. V dropped 2 bases and J dropped 3; count of bases not matched to a gene: 6. The CDR3 is 16 residues long. Per germline, CDR1 SNHLY and CDR2 FYNNEI. CDR3 sequence reads: CASSELGLLHTGELFF. In DNA form, the CDR3 reads TGTGCCAGCAGTGAATTGGGACTACTACACACCGGGGAGCTGTTTTTT. Full variable domain (remainder filled in from reference TRBV2 and TRBJ2-2): EPEVTQTPSHQVTQMGQEVILRCVPISNHLYFYWYRQILGQKVEFLVSFYNNEISEKSEIFDDQFSVERPDGSNFTLKIRSTKLEDSAMYFCASSELGLLHTGELFFGEGSRLTVL.

This clonotype was picked up a small number of times. V gene TRBV6-6 combines with J gene TRBJ1-2; 8 nucleotides align to TRBD1. This CDR3 has 15 residues. The trim removed 6 bases at V and 7 bases at J, leaving 13 bases unmatched. Germline CDR1 reads MNHNY; CDR2 reads SVGAGI (reference sequence). The CDR3: CASRDAQGGSGGYTF. The CDR3 DNA reads as TGTGCCAGCAGAGACGCACAGGGGGGATCAGGTGGCTACACCTTC.

The genes are TRBV6-5 and TRBJ1-3; possibly TRBD1 for D (5 bases). Germline-derived CDR1 and CDR2 are MNHEY and SVGAGI. There are 13 residues in the CDR3. V was shortened by 7 bases and J by 4 bases, with 11 bases between the two germline ends. In nucleotides, the CDR3 is TGTGCCAGCACGGGGGTCTCGGGAAACACCATATATTTT. Residues: CASTGVSGNTIYF.

A few counts support this clonotype. The chain couples TRBV2 to TRBJ1-1; D ambiguous. The CDR3 is 13 amino acids. Germline V CDR1 and CDR2: SNHLY, FYNNEI. Trimming pared 7 bases from V and 1 base from J, leaving 10 bases between. The CDR3 region has the DNA TGTGCCAGCACCGAGGTTCCGAACACTGAAGCTTTCTTT. Its translation is CASTEVPNTEAFF.

The J gene is TRBJ2-7, the V gene TRBV10-3, with 7 bases lining up with TRBD2. CDR3 size: 14 residues. V lost 8 bases, J lost 0 bases, and 7 bases stayed unmatched. Germline values: CDR1 ENHRY, CDR2 SYGVKD. For the CDR3, the DNA is TGTGCCATCTTGCCAGCGGGGCACTCCTACGAGCAGTACTTC. It is translated as CAILPAGHSYEQYF.

J is TRBJ1-4 and V is TRBV3-1; no clear D. The V and J ends lost 3 bases and 0 bases respectively, with 11 bases between them. The CDR3 loop spans 16 amino acids. Germline loops: CDR1 LGHDT, CDR2 YNNKEL (reference sequence). The CDR3 reads CASSQLQFATNEKLFF. CDR3 DNA sequence: TGTGCCAGCAGCCAGCTACAGTTTGCAACTAATGAAAAACTGTTTTTT. Looking up the rest from reference TRBV3-1 and TRBJ1-4 gives the full variable domain: DTAVSQTPKYLVTQMGNDKSIKCEQNLGHDTMYWYKQDSKKFLKIMFSYNNKELIINETVPNRFSPKSPDKAHLNLHINSLELGDSAVYFCASSQLQFATNEKLFFGSGTQLSVL.

There are a few counts of this clonotype. The gene calls are TRBV11-1 and TRBJ2-5; D is unresolved. The CDR3 consists of 14 residues. Germline CDR1 SGHAT, CDR2 FQDESV (reference sequence). Trimming removed 3 bases at V and 5 bases at J, with 13 bases between. CDR3 DNA sequence: TGTGCCAGCAGCTTCACTGAGATTTTCGAGACCCAGTACTTC. This encodes CASSFTEIFETQYF.

The chain recombines TRBV28 with TRBJ2-3; D unresolved. The CDR3 contains 16 residues. Per the germline V gene, CDR1 is MDHEN and CDR2 is SYDVKM. V was cut by 6 bases and J by 2 bases, with 18 bases left in between. CDR3 residues: CASSPGGIASTDTQYF. CDR3 nucleotide sequence: TGTGCCAGCAGCCCGGGCGGTATAGCCTCCACAGATACGCAGTATTTT.

In this sample, this clonotype turned up a few times. The V and J genes are TRBV7-9 and TRBJ2-7, with D possibly being TRBD2 (6 bases). V was cut by 3 bases and J by 7 bases, with 13 bases left in between. Germline lookup yields CDR1 SEHNR and CDR2 FQNEAQ (reference sequence). This CDR3 is 13 amino acids long. CDR3: CASSFGGAGEQYF. The CDR3, as DNA: TGTGCCAGCAGCTTTGGCGGGGCGGGGGAGCAGTACTTC.

This sequence joins TRBV19 and TRBJ1-2; D may be TRBD1 (5 bases). The CDR3 runs to 13 residues. From germline, CDR1 is LNHDA and CDR2 SQIVND (reference sequence). Trimming took 1 base from V and 5 from J, leaving 8 bases between them. As DNA, the CDR3 is TGTGCCAGTAGTATAGCAGGGTTGTATGGCTACACCTTC. It yields the protein CASSIAGLYGYTF. The full variable domain, rest sourced from reference TRBV19 and TRBJ1-2, is DGGITQSPKYLFRKEGQNVTLSCEQNLNHDAMYWYRQDPGQGLRLIYYSQIVNDFQKGDIAEGYSVSREKKESFPLTVTSAQKNPTAFYLCASSIAGLYGYTFGSGTRLTVV.

The V gene is TRBV20-1, the J gene TRBJ1-2, with 7 nucleotides matching TRBD1. V lost 4 bases to trimming and J lost 7 bases; unmatched junction nucleotides: 12. The CDR3 covers 14 residues. From germline, CDR1 is DFQATT and CDR2 SNEGSKA (reference sequence). The CDR3 loop is CSATKGRGQGGYTF. For the CDR3, the DNA is TGCAGTGCTACCAAGGGGAGGGGGCAAGGTGGCTACACCTTC.

This clonotype has only a few counts. This chain joins TRBV9 and TRBJ1-6; 9 positions match TRBD1. The length of the CDR3 is 15 residues. V shed 3 bases, J shed 10 bases, and the junction held 8 bases outside the gene matches. CDR1 and CDR2 (germline): SGDLS, YYNGEE. The CDR3 bases are TGTGCCAGCAGCGCGGGACAGGGTTTTTTCTCACCCCTCCACTTT. Encoded protein: CASSAGQGFFSPLHF.

This clonotype was picked up many times. This chain uses TRBV6-6 with TRBJ2-2; D gene ambiguous. Trimming shortened V by 5 bases and J by 2 bases, and 6 bases separated the two germline ends. Germline V gives CDR1 MNHNY, CDR2 SVGAGI (reference sequence). The CDR3 has 13 residues. The CDR3 region has the DNA TGTGCCAGCAGTCCTAAAAACACCGGGGAGCTGTTTTTT. Encoded protein: CASSPKNTGELFF.

This clonotype showed up just a few times. The chain couples TRBV12-3 or TRBV12-4 to TRBJ2-2; tentatively, D is TRBD1 (6 bases). Trimming removed 7 bases from V and 7 bases from J, with 22 bases in between. This CDR3 is built from 16 residues. The CDR3 loop reads CASISHSRDTYGELFF. The CDR3 DNA sequence: TGTGCCAGCATTTCACACAGCCGGGACACGTACGGGGAGCTGTTTTTT.